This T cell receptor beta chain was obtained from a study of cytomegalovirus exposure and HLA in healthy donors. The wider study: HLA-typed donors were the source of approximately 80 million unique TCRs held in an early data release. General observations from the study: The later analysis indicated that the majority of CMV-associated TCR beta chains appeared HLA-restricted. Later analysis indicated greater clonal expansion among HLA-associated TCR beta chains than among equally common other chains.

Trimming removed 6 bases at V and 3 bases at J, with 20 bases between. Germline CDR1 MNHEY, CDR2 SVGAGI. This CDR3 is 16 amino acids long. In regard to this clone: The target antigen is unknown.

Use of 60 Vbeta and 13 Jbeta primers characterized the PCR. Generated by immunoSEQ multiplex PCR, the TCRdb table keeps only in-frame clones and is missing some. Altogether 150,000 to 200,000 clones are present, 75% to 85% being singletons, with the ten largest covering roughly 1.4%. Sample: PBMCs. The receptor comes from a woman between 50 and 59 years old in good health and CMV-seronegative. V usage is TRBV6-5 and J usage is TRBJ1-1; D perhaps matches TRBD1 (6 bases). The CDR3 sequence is CASRYTGTWTDTEAFF. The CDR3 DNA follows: TGTGCCAGCAGATACACGGGCACCTGGACAGACACTGAAGCTTTCTTT.